This T cell receptor (beta chain) was recorded in a study of CD8+CD57+ T cells in acquired aplastic anemia. At the level of the study: DNA from sorted CD4+ and CD8+ cells averaged roughly 3.2 ug. Findings and limits, study-wide: It was found that under 30 CD8+ CDR3 sequences were shared between patients and controls.

CD8+CD57+ cell expansion had been shown by flow cytometry in patients chosen for sequencing. Severe acquired aplastic anemia was present in all patients. Patient blood was sampled before any therapy had been received. The V segment lost 6 bases and the J segment 7 bases; nucleotides outside the gene matches: 6. Germline values: CDR1 ENHRY, CDR2 SYGVKD. This CDR3 is 12 amino acids long. The study profiled TCR beta VDJ and CDR3 using genomic DNA as template. Using its own MiXCR run on the reads, TCRdb lists one record per CDR3 protein. The top ten clones hold less than 0.85% of a sample with 450,000 to 550,000 distinct CDR3 sequences, approximately 33% of them seen once. This clonotype was observed many times. Its target is unknown.

The chain recombines TRBV10-3 with TRBJ2-7; 7 bases are shared with TRBD1. The specimen sequenced was sorted CD4+, CD8+, or CD8+CD57+ T cells (not recorded which) from PBMCs. This receptor was taken from a human donor with aplastic anemia. The CDR3 reads CAIRDRTDEQYF. In DNA form, the CDR3 reads TGTGCCATCAGGGACAGGACGGATGAGCAGTACTTC.